Presented here are 28 T cell receptor beta chains from one specimen sequenced in a study of blood T cell repertoires in COVID-19. TCRdb's copy holds only in-frame clones and misses some; the assay was immunoSEQ multiplex PCR. The sample lists about 98,000 clones; approximately 72% were seen once. Sequenced sample: peripheral blood. Receptor source: a man in his 70s with acute or convalescent COVID-19.

This chain connects TRBV5-1 to TRBJ2-5; TRBD2 agrees at 8 bases. After removal of 4 bases from V and 1 base from J, the junction contained 6 bases not matched to a gene. Germline V gene lookup returns CDR1 SGHRS and CDR2 YFSETQ. The CDR3 runs 15 residues. The CDR3 coding sequence is TGCGCCAGCAGCGTATTAGCGGGGCCCCAAGAGACCCAGTACTTC. This encodes CASSVLAGPQETQYF.

The V gene is TRBV5-6, the J gene TRBJ1-4; D not certain. The CDR3 consists of 13 residues. Germline V CDR1 and CDR2: SGHDT, YYEEEE. Trimming removed 5 bases from V and 5 bases from J, with 10 bases in between. This CDR3 reads CASRRGLNEKLFF. CDR3 nucleotides: TGTGCCAGCAGGAGAGGGCTCAATGAAAAACTGTTTTTT.

The V call is TRBV4-2, the J call TRBJ2-3, with 8 nucleotides matching TRBD2. V dropped 0 bases and J dropped 0; count of bases not matched to a gene: 8. The CDR3 length is 18 residues. In germline, CDR1 is LGHNA, CDR2 YNFKEQ. CDR3 sequence reads: CASSQDPQREYSTDTQYF. DNA of the CDR3: TGTGCCAGCAGCCAAGATCCCCAGCGGGAGTATAGCACAGATACGCAGTATTTT.

The genes are TRBV28 and TRBJ1-2; 8 nucleotides align to TRBD1. Germline CDR1 is MDHEN and CDR2 is SYDVKM. V trimming: 7 bases; J trimming: 4 bases; junction bases outside the gene matches: 8. The CDR3 sequence is 14 residues long. As DNA, the CDR3 is TGTGCCAGCAACCGGGACAGGCCGCCCTATGGCTACACCTTC. It is translated as CASNRDRPPYGYTF.

The chain employs TRBV19 and TRBJ2-3; maybe TRBD1 (6 bases). Per germline, CDR1 LNHDA and CDR2 SQIVND (reference sequence). V shed 4 bases and J shed 5 bases, with 22 bases lying between them. CDR3 size: 17 residues. CDR3 amino acids: CASSTLTRGIPGDTQYF. CDR3 in DNA: TGTGCCAGTAGTACATTAACGAGGGGGATCCCGGGAGATACGCAGTATTTT.

V and J are TRBV7-2 and TRBJ2-7, with unresolved D. This CDR3 is 14 amino acids long. Trimming stripped 0 bases from V and 2 bases from J, with 8 bases between. Germline CDR1 and CDR2: SGHTA and FQGNSA. CDR3 coding DNA: TGTGCCAGCAGCTTAGCCCCTCTCGCCTACGAGCAGTACTTC. Translation: CASSLAPLAYEQYF. Together with reference TRBV7-2 and TRBJ2-7, the CDR3 gives the full variable domain: GAGVSQSPSNKVTEKGKDVELRCDPISGHTALYWYRQSLGQGLEFLIYFQGNSAPDKSGLPSDRFSAERTGGSVSTLTIQRTQQEDSAVYLCASSLAPLAYEQYFGPGTRLTVT.

The V and J genes are TRBV6-6 and TRBJ2-2; maybe TRBD1 (6 bases). Germline loops: CDR1 MNHNY, CDR2 SVGAGI (reference sequence). V lost 0 bases, J lost 6 bases, and 8 bases lay in between. This CDR3 comprises 14 residues. In DNA, the CDR3 is TGTGCCAGCAGTTACTCTCAGGGGTCCGGGGAGCTGTTTTTT. Translated: CASSYSQGSGELFF.

The chain recombines TRBV2 with TRBJ1-4, with no clear D. Germline V lookup: CDR1 SNHLY, CDR2 FYNNEI. V dropped 4 bases and J dropped 6 bases, with 3 bases sitting between them. The CDR3 totals 11 residues. In nucleotides, the CDR3 is TGTGCCAGCAGTGTATATGAAAAACTGTTTTTT. This codes for CASSVYEKLFF.

The rearrangement uses TRBV7-8 and TRBJ1-5; D is uncertain. Trimming took off 5 bases at V and 3 bases at J, with 8 bases between the two ends. CDR3 length: 13 amino acids. Germline loops: CDR1 SGHVS, CDR2 FQNEAQ. DNA for the CDR3: TGTGCCAGCAGCCGCAGTCACAATCAGCCCCAGCATTTT. It is translated as CASSRSHNQPQHF. Based on the CDR3 plus reference TRBV7-8 and TRBJ1-5, the full variable domain is GAGVSQSPRYKVAKRGQDVALRCDPISGHVSLFWYQQALGQGPEFLTYFQNEAQLDKSGLPSDRFFAERPEGSVSTLKIQRTQQEDSAVYLCASSRSHNQPQHFGDGTRLSIL.

The rearrangement uses TRBV19 and TRBJ1-4; 12 nucleotides agree with TRBD1. Germline assignment: CDR1 LNHDA and CDR2 SQIVND (reference sequence). The CDR3 extends over 14 amino acids. The V segment lost 6 bases and the J segment 6 bases; nucleotides outside the gene matches: 2. CDR3 nucleotides: TGTGCCAGTAGGGGGACAGGGGGCGATGAAAAACTGTTTTTT. It yields the protein CASRGTGGDEKLFF.

The V and J genes are TRBV7-8 and TRBJ2-7; maybe TRBD1 (7 bases). CDR3 length: 16 residues. The V and J ends lost 5 bases and 5 bases respectively, with 22 bases between them. Per germline, CDR1 SGHVS and CDR2 FQNEAQ. This CDR3 is CASSVSGGTGSNEQYF. The CDR3, as DNA: TGTGCCAGCAGCGTATCAGGGGGTACCGGGAGCAACGAGCAGTACTTC.

The V and J genes are TRBV18 and TRBJ2-2; D unresolved. Trimming took off 3 bases at V and 2 bases at J, with 4 bases between the two ends. Germline CDR1 and CDR2: KGHSH and LQKENI. The CDR3 extends over 13 amino acids. The CDR3 here is CASSPINTGELFF. The CDR3, as DNA: TGTGCCAGCTCACCCATCAACACCGGGGAGCTGTTTTTT.

This chain links TRBV6-6 with TRBJ2-2; TRBD1 aligns across 7 bases. The CDR3 consists of 13 residues. CDR1 MNHNY and CDR2 SVGAGI come from the germline V gene (reference sequence). Trimming at V came to 6 bases and at J to 6 bases, leaving 4 bases not matched to a gene. CDR3 sequence (DNA): TGTGCCAGCAGCTTTGACAGGGCCGGGGAGCTGTTTTTT. Its protein product is CASSFDRAGELFF.

The chain uses TRBV5-1 and TRBJ2-5; perhaps TRBD2 as D (5 bases). The CDR3 length is 16 residues. Germline CDR1 and CDR2: SGHRS and YFSETQ. The V and J ends lost 4 bases and 4 bases respectively, with 20 bases between them. CDR3 residues: CASSPGRYSEGETQYF. The CDR3 DNA reads TGCGCCAGCAGCCCAGGACGCTACTCTGAGGGAGAGACCCAGTACTTC.

The V and J genes are TRBV5-1 and TRBJ2-1; 10 nucleotides agree with TRBD2. J gave up 4 bases and V 3 bases, and 7 bases lay outside the gene matches. The CDR3 has 16 residues. The V gene's germline CDR1 is SGHRS and CDR2 YFSETQ. The CDR3 loop is CASSSFPAGGYNEQFF. DNA of the CDR3: TGCGCCAGCAGCTCGTTCCCAGCGGGAGGGTACAATGAGCAGTTCTTC.

The V gene is TRBV7-2, the J gene TRBJ2-7, with 7 bases matching TRBD2. The CDR3 has 14 residues. The V and J ends lost 1 base and 6 bases, in that order; junction bases with no gene match: 6. Germline lookup yields CDR1 SGHTA and CDR2 FQGNSA. CDR3: CASSLDGRALEQYF. In DNA, the CDR3 is TGTGCCAGCAGCTTAGATGGGAGGGCCCTCGAGCAGTACTTC.

The chain recombines TRBV2 with TRBJ2-2; maybe TRBD1 (6 bases). Germline values: CDR1 SNHLY, CDR2 FYNNEI. The CDR3 is made up of 14 amino acids. Trimming stripped 8 bases from V and 6 bases from J, with 16 bases between. Here the CDR3 DNA reads TGTGCCAGCCTAAGGCAGGGGAGTGCCGGGGAGCTGTTTTTT. Encoded protein: CASLRQGSAGELFF.

The V and J genes are TRBV5-6 and TRBJ2-7; D is unresolved. The V gene lost 2 bases and the J gene lost 3 bases, with 9 bases spanning the gap. CDR3 length: 13 residues. Germline V gene sequence: CDR1 SGHDT, CDR2 YYEEEE. The CDR3 loop reads CASSLNLLYEQYF. CDR3 sequence (DNA): TGTGCCAGCAGCTTAAATCTACTCTACGAGCAGTACTTC.

In its sample, this clone was seen a few times. The chain combines TRBV30 with TRBJ2-3; the D is unclear. V shed 0 bases and J shed 7 bases, with 14 bases lying between them. CDR1 and CDR2 from the germline V gene are GTSNPN and SVGIG (reference sequence). This CDR3 region has 14 residues. The CDR3: CAWSVGNPRNTQYF. The CDR3 DNA follows: TGTGCCTGGAGTGTAGGTAACCCGCGGAATACGCAGTATTTT.

J is TRBJ2-7 and V is TRBV7-2; the match to TRBD1 covers 8 bases. There are 13 residues in the CDR3. V shed 2 bases, J shed 5 bases, and the junction held 2 bases outside the gene matches. Germline lookup yields CDR1 SGHTA and CDR2 FQGNSA. CDR3: CASSLTGGHEQYF. CDR3 nucleotides: TGTGCCAGCAGCTTAACAGGGGGACACGAGCAGTACTTC. Variable domain in full (rest from reference TRBV7-2 and TRBJ2-7): GAGVSQSPSNKVTEKGKDVELRCDPISGHTALYWYRQSLGQGLEFLIYFQGNSAPDKSGLPSDRFSAERTGGSVSTLTIQRTQQEDSAVYLCASSLTGGHEQYFGPGTRLTVT.

This chain's CDR3 is CASSAPGQVNYGYTF. CDR3 nucleotides: TGTGCCAGCAGCGCCCCCGGACAGGTCAACTATGGCTACACCTTC. The chain combines TRBV9 with TRBJ1-2, with 7 positions matching TRBD1. Germline V CDR1 and CDR2: SGDLS, YYNGEE. This CDR3 spans 15 amino acids. The V and J ends lost 3 bases and 2 bases, in that order; junction bases with no gene match: 7.

J is TRBJ2-5 and V is TRBV13; TRBD1 matches 9 bases. CDR3 length: 15 amino acids. Trimming cost V 5 bases and J 0 bases; bases outside gene matches: 4. Germline V gene sequence: CDR1 PRHDT, CDR2 FYEKMQ (reference sequence). CDR3: CASSHGTGYQETQYF. Written as DNA, the CDR3 is TGTGCCAGCAGCCATGGGACAGGGTACCAAGAGACCCAGTACTTC.

This clone was seen only a few times. The V and J genes are TRBV4-2 and TRBJ2-5, with D possibly matching TRBD2 (7 bases). Deletions cut 6 bases from V and 5 bases from J, with 31 bases between. CDR3 size: 19 residues. Germline values: CDR1 LGHNA, CDR2 YNFKEQ. CDR3 DNA sequence: TGTGCCAGCAGGAAAGGGGGAGGGGACTTCGGCCCCCGGTCGGAGACCCAGTACTTC. Residues: CASRKGGGDFGPRSETQYF.

The sample holds a few counts of this clone. The gene calls are TRBV7-6 and TRBJ2-2; 10 nucleotides line up with TRBD2. Germline assignment: CDR1 SGHVS and CDR2 FNYEAQ. V trimming: 7 bases; J trimming: 6 bases; junction bases outside the gene matches: 5. The CDR3 is 14 residues long. CDR3 residues: CASIKSGGAGELFF. The CDR3 nucleotides read TGTGCCAGCATCAAAAGCGGGGGGGCCGGGGAGCTGTTTTTT.

This chain links TRBV29-1 with TRBJ1-2; unclear D gene. This CDR3 spans 16 amino acids. V lost 0 bases to trimming and J lost 1 base, with 15 bases between them. Germline loops: CDR1 SQVTM, CDR2 ANQGSEA. CDR3 coding DNA: TGCAGCGTTGAAGACACTACCCGCGCCTTTAACTATGGCTACACCTTC. This encodes CSVEDTTRAFNYGYTF. Together with reference TRBV29-1 and TRBJ1-2, the CDR3 gives the full variable domain: SAVISQKPSRDICQRGTSLTIQCQVDSQVTMMFWYRQQPGQSLTLIATANQGSEATYESGFVIDKFPISRPNLTFSTLTVSNMSPEDSSIYLCSVEDTTRAFNYGYTFGSGTRLTVV.

This rearrangement joins TRBV5-4 to TRBJ2-3; 7 bases fit TRBD1. V lost 5 bases and J lost 1; bases outside the gene matches: 7. The CDR3 is 15 amino acids. Germline V lookup: CDR1 SGHNT, CDR2 YYREEE (reference sequence). The CDR3 DNA reads TGTGCCAGCAGTCCGAACAGGGGACGCACAGATACGCAGTATTTT. Protein product: CASSPNRGRTDTQYF.

The chain uses TRBV14 and TRBJ1-2; the D gene is possibly TRBD1 (5 bases). CDR3 length equals 14 residues. Trimming shortened V by 1 base and J by 4 bases, and 10 bases separated the two germline ends. Germline CDR1 is SGHDN and CDR2 is FVKESK. CDR3 loop: CASSQVAGRYGYTF. The CDR3 DNA reads as TGTGCCAGCAGCCAAGTGGCAGGGCGCTATGGCTACACCTTC.

This clone was observed a handful of times. The chain is built from TRBV7-2 and TRBJ1-2, with 10 bases fitting TRBD1. The CDR3 is 16 amino acids. Germline-derived CDR1 and CDR2 are SGHTA and FQGNSA. The J segment lost 0 bases and the V segment lost 5 bases, leaving 6 bases of the junction unmatched. The CDR3 loop is CASSRTGGATNYGYTF. CDR3 in DNA: TGTGCCAGCAGCCGGACAGGGGGGGCGACTAACTATGGCTACACCTTC.